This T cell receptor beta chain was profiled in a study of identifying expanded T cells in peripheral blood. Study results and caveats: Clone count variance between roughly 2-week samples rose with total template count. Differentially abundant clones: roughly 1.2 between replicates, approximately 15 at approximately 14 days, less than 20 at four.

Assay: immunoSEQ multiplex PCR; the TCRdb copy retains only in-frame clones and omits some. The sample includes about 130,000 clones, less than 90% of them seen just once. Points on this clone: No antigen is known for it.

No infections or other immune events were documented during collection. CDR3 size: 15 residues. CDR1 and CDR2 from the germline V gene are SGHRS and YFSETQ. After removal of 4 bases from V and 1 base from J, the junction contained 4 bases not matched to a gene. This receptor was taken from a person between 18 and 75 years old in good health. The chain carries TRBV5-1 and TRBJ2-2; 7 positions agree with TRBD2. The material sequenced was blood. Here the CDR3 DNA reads TGCGCCAGCAGCCCGTCTAGCGGGAACACCGGGGAGCTGTTTTTT. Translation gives CASSPSSGNTGELFF.